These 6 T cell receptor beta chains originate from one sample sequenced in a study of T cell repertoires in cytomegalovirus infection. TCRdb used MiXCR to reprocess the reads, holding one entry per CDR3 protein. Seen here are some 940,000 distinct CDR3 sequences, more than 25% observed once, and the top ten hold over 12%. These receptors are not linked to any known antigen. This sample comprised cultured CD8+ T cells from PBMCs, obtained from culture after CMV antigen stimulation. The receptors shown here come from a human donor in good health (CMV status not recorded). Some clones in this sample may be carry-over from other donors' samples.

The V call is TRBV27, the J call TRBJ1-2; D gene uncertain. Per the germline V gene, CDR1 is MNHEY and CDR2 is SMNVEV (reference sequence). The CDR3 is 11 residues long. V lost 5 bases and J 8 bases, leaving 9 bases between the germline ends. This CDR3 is CASSGSGGYTF. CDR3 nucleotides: TGTGCCAGCAGTGGTAGCGGCGGCTACACCTTC.

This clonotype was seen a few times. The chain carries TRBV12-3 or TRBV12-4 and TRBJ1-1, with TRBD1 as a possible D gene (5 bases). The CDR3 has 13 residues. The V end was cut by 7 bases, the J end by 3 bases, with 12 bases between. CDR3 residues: CASNSGVYTEAFF. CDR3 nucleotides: TGTGCCAGCAACTCGGGGGTTTACACTGAAGCTTTCTTT.

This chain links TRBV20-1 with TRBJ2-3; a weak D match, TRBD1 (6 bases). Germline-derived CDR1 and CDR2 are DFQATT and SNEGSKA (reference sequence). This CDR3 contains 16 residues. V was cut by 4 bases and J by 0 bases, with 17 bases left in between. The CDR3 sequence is CSATSSGTQSTDTQYF. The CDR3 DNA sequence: TGCAGTGCTACCTCCTCCGGGACACAAAGCACAGATACGCAGTATTTT.

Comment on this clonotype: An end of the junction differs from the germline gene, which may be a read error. The CDR3 DNA follows: TGTGCCAGCAGGGAAGACGATCCCACAGTATATAGCAATCAGCCCCAGCATTTT. Its translation: CASREDDPTVYSNQPQHF. This chain uses TRBV6-1 with TRBJ1-5; D gene unclear. This CDR3 is built from 18 residues. CDR1 and CDR2 (germline): MNHNS, SASEGT.

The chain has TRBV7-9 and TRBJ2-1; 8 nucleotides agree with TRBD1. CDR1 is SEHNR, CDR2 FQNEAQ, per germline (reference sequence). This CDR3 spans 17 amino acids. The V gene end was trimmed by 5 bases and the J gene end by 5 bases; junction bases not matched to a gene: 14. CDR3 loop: CASSHPSDRGGNNEQFF. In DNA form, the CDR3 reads TGTGCCAGCAGCCACCCGTCTGACAGGGGAGGTAACAATGAGCAGTTCTTC.

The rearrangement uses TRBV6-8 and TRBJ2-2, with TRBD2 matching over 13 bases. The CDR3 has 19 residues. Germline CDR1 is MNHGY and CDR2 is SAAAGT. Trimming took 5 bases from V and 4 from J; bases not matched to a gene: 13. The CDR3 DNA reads TGTGCCAGCAGTCAAAATCCTCTGGGACTAGCGGGGTTCACCGGGGAGCTGTTTTTT. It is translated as CASSQNPLGLAGFTGELFF.